What follows is one T cell receptor beta chain and its context. Its antigen is unknown. CDR1 and CDR2 (germline): SGHRS, YFSETQ. With 4 bases clipped from V and 9 bases from J, the junction kept 5 bases outside the gene matches. This CDR3 has 13 residues. This sample was taken from a study of CD8+CD57+ T cells in acquired aplastic anemia. Across the study: The study obtained an average of 3.2 ug of DNA from sorted CD4+ and CD8+ cells.

Genomic DNA provided the template from which TCR beta VDJ and CDR3 profiles were obtained. TCRdb fed the reads into MiXCR, producing one record per CDR3 protein. The sample records 150,000 to 200,000 distinct CDR3 sequences, around 48% being singletons. Sequencing was done on patients that had shown CD8+CD57+ cell expansion by flow cytometry. Study-wide results and caveats: The same twenty-nine CD8+ CDR3 sequences occurred in patients and in controls.

The chain recombines TRBV5-1 with TRBJ2-7, with 12 bases matching TRBD1. The sequence was collected from a human donor with aplastic anemia. The sequencing sample was made of sorted CD4+, CD8+, or CD8+CD57+ T cells (not recorded which) from PBMCs. The CDR3 spells CASSPGQGARQYF. The CDR3 DNA reads as TGCGCCAGCAGCCCGGGACAGGGGGCGCGGCAGTACTTC.